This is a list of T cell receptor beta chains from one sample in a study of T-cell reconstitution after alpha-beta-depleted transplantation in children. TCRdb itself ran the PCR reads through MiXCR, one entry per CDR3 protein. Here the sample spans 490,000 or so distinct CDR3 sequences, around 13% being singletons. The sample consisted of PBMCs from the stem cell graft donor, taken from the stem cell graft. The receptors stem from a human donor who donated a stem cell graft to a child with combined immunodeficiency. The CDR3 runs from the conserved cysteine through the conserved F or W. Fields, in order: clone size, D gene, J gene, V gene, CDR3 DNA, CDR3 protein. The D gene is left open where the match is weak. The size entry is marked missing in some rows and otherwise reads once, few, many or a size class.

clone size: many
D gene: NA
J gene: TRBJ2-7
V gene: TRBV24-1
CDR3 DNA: TGTGCCACCAGTGATTCCGGGACGGGCTCCTACGAGCAGTACTTC
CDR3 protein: CATSDSGTGSYEQYF

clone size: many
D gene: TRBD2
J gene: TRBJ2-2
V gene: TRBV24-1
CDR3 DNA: TGTGCCACCAGTGATTCGGGACTAGCGGACACCGGGGAGCTGTTTTTT
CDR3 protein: CATSDSGLADTGELFF

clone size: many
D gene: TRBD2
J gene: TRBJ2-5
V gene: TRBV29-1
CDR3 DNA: TGCAGCGTTGCGGCTAGCGGGGGTTACTCGGAAGAGACCCAGTACTTC
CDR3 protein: CSVAASGGYSEETQYF

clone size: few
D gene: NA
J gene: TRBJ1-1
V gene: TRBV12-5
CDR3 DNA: TGTGCTAGTGCTTCGAGAGGAGCCTCCTATCGGCACACTGAAGCTTTCTTT
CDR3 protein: CASASRGASYRHTEAFF

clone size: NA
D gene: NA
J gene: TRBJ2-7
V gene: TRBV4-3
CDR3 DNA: TGCGCCAGCAGCCAAGAACTCCTGTACGAGCAGTACTTC
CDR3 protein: CASSQELLYEQYF

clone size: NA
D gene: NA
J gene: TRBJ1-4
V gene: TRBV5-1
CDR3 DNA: TGCGCCAGCACCACAGGGACTTTAACTAATGAAAAACTGTTTTTT
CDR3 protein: CASTTGTLTNEKLFF

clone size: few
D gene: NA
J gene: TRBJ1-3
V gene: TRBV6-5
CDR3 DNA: TGTGCCAGCAGTTACTCGCCGGGACCTGGAAACACCATATATTTT
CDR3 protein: CASSYSPGPGNTIYF

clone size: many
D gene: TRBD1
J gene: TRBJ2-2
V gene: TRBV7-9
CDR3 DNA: TGTGCCAGCAGCTGGACAGGGAGGACCGGGGAGCTGTTTTTT
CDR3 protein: CASSWTGRTGELFF

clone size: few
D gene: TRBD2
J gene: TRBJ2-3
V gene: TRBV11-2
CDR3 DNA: TGTGCCAGCAGCTCGGGTGGACTAGCGGGCACAGATACGCAGTATTTT
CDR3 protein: CASSSGGLAGTDTQYF

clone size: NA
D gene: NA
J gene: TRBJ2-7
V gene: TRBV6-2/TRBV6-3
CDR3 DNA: TGTGCCAGCTTTCAGGGCCACGAGCAGTACTTC
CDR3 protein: CASFQGHEQYF

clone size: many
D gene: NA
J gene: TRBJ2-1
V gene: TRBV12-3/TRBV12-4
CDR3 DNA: TGTGCCAGCAGCTCAGGGGTCGGGGGCTACAATGAGCAGTTCTTC
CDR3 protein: CASSSGVGGYNEQFF

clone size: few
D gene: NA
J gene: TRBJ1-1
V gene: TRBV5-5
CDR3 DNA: TGTGCCAGCAGCTTGGTGGGGGATGCCACTGAAGCTTTCTTT
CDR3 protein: CASSLVGDATEAFF

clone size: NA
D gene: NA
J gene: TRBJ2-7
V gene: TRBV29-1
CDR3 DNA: TGCAGCGTTCTTGCGGGGAAGGTCGAGCAGTACTTC
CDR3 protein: CSVLAGKVEQYF

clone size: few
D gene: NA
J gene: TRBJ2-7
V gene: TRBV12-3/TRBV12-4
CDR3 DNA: TGTGCCAGCAGTTTCCTGGCCAGGTTCAACGAGCAGTACTTC
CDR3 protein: CASSFLARFNEQYF

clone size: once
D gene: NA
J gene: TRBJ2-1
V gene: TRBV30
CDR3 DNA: TGTGCCTGGAGTGTTTACTCCTACAATGAGCAGTTCTTC
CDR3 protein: CAWSVYSYNEQFF

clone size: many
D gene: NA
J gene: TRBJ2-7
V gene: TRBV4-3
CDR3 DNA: TGCGCCAGCAGCCAAGTGACAGAGAGCTACGAGCAGTACTTC
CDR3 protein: CASSQVTESYEQYF